This T cell receptor (beta chain) was obtained from a study of Graves' ophthalmopathy and Graves' hyperthyroidism. General observations from the study: The authors also found most expanded thyroid clonotypes above 0.001 frequency in blood.

A note on this clonotype: Its specificity is unknown.

RNA transcripts were the template, and TCR beta CDR3 regions were amplified from them. HTBI primers served in a first-round RT-PCR, which a second-round multiplex PCR followed. TCRdb independently ran MiXCR on the multiplex PCR reads; one entry per CDR3 protein. This table has about 480,000 distinct CDR3 sequences, around an eighth appearing once. The CDR3 runs to 19 residues. In germline, CDR1 is MDHEN, CDR2 SYDVKM. V was trimmed by 1 base and J by 3 bases, leaving 25 bases between them. The chain combines TRBV28 with TRBJ2-7, with D tentatively TRBD1 (8 bases). The source material was blood. The clonotype originates from a woman aged 25 to 39 with Graves' ophthalmopathy. CDR3 DNA sequence: TGTGCCAGCAGTTTATTGACTCAAAAACCTACAGGGGGGGGCTACGAGCAGTACTTC. The encoded protein is CASSLLTQKPTGGGYEQYF.